In this sample, the clone carrying this T cell receptor (beta chain) turned up once. Its antigen is unidentified. The data were taken from a study of long-term antiretroviral therapy in people with HIV. Regarding the study as a whole: Records did not include ART adherence, viral resistance or therapy changes.

Germline V gene data show CDR1 as SGHKS and CDR2 as YYEKEE (reference sequence). This CDR3 has 13 amino acids. V shed 2 bases and J shed 1 base, with 7 bases lying between them. Runs used v3.0 of the immunoSEQ assay and were done at survey level. Repertoires were generated with immunoSEQ multiplex PCR, while TCRdb's copy carries only in-frame clones and drops some. The sample has under 9,000 clones, 82% seen once. The input for sequencing was unsorted PBMCs, taken 0.1 years after starting antiretroviral therapy. The sequence was obtained from a man aged 40-49 years with HIV. The J gene is TRBJ2-7, the V gene TRBV5-5; D possibly corresponds to TRBD2 (5 bases). CDR3 in DNA: TGTGCCAGCAGCTTAAGGGAGTCCTACGAGCAGTACTTC. Protein: CASSLRESYEQYF.